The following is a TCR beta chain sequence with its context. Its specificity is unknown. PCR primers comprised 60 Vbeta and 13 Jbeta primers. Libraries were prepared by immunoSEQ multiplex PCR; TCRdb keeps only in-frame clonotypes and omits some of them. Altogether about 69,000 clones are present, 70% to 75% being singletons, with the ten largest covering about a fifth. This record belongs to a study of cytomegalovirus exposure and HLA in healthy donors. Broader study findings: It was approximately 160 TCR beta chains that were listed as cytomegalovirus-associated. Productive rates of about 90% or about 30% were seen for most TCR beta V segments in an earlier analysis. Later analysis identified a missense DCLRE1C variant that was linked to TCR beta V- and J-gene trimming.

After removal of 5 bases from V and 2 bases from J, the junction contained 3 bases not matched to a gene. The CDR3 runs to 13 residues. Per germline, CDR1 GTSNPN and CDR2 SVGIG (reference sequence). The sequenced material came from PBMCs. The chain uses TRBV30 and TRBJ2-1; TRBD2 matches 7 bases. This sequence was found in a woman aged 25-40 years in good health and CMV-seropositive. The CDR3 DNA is TGTGCCTGGGGGAGGGTGGCCTACAATGAGCAGTTCTTC. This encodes CAWGRVAYNEQFF. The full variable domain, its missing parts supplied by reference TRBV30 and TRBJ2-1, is SQTIHQWPATLVQPVGSPLSLECTVEGTSNPNLYWYRQAAGRGLQLLFYSVGIGQISSEVPQNLSASRPQDRQFILSSKKLLLSDSGFYLCAWGRVAYNEQFFGPGTRLTVL.